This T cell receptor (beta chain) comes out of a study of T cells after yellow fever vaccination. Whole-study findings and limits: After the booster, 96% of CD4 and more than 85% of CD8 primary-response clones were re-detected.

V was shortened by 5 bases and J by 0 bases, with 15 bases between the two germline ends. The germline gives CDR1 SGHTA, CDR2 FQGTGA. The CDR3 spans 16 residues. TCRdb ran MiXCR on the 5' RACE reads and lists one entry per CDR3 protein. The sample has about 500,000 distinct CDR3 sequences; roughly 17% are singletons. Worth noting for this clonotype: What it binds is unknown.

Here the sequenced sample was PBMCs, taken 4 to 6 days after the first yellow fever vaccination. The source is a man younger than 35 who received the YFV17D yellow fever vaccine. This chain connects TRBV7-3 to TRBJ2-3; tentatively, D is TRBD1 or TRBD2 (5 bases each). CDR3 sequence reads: CASSAQGAPSTDTQYF. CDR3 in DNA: TGTGCCAGCAGCGCCCAGGGAGCGCCTAGCACAGATACGCAGTATTTT.